Listed here are 21 T cell receptor beta chains from one sample, sequenced in a study of CXCR3-negative and CXCR3-positive naive CD8 T cells. The TRB libraries of cDNA were built by UMI-labeled 5' RACE. TCRdb re-analyzed the 5' RACE reads; it lists each CDR3 protein once, without DNA. The sample table sets out about 130,000 distinct CDR3 sequences. Sequencing input: naive CXCR3- CD8+ T cells from blood. Documented subset: CD45RO-CCR7+CD27+CD95- naive CD8+ T cells lacking CXCR3 (TNR3-). These receptors originate from a human donor in good health. Some clones in this sample may be carry-over from other donors' samples.

V gene TRBV28 combines with J gene TRBJ2-5; without DNA, the TCRdb call of TRBD1 cannot be checked. CDR1 is MDHEN and CDR2 is SYDVKM in the germline V gene. The CDR3 is 16 residues long. CDR3 in amino acids: CASALGQLVYQETQYF.

The gene calls are TRBV13 and TRBJ1-5; TCRdb's D call, TRBD1, is unchecked because there is no DNA. Looked up from germline, CDR1 is PRHDT and CDR2 is FYEKMQ (reference sequence). CDR3 length: 16 amino acids. CDR3 residues: CASSLRGATPNQPQHF.

This chain links TRBV7-6 with TRBJ2-2; TCRdb's assignment of TRBD1 cannot be checked, as there is no DNA. Germline V gives CDR1 SGHVS, CDR2 FNYEAQ. This CDR3 has 16 amino acids. The CDR3 region is CASSLFDSPGTGELFF.

The chain is built from TRBV4-2 and TRBJ2-3; the TCRdb D gene call, TRBD2, has no DNA to confirm it. CDR1 is LGHNA, CDR2 YNFKEQ, per germline. There are 15 residues in the CDR3. The CDR3 loop is CASSQEKDSLVTQYF.

This chain connects TRBV20-1 to TRBJ2-7; TCRdb indicates TRBD1, and absent DNA this call remains unverified. From germline, CDR1 is DFQATT and CDR2 SNEGSKA (reference sequence). The CDR3 has 16 residues. CDR3 in amino acids: CSASFIPGQVDYEQYF.

The genes are TRBV6-5 and TRBJ2-7; TCRdb's assignment of TRBD1 cannot be checked, as there is no DNA. This CDR3 contains 15 residues. Germline V gene lookup returns CDR1 MNHEY and CDR2 SVGAGI. The CDR3 region is CASSSYGFGIYEQYF.

The V and J genes are TRBV19 and TRBJ2-7; TCRdb reports TRBD1, a call that lacks DNA to check it against. CDR1 and CDR2 from the germline V gene are LNHDA and SQIVND (reference sequence). This CDR3 is built from 15 residues. CDR3 protein: CASSIQGQVAYEQYF.

The J gene is TRBJ1-2, the V gene TRBV6-6; TCRdb outputs TRBD1, but without DNA this stays unchecked. There are 13 residues in the CDR3. CDR1 is MNHNY and CDR2 is SVGAGI in the germline V gene (reference sequence). The CDR3: CASSPGRSYGYTF.

The genes are TRBV27 and TRBJ1-2; the TRBD1 assignment by TCRdb is unverifiable without DNA. The CDR3 is 14 amino acids. CDR1 and CDR2 from the germline V gene are MNHEY and SMNVEV (reference sequence). The CDR3 spells CASSTGQGNYGYTF.

This chain connects TRBV7-2 to TRBJ2-3; the TCRdb call, TRBD1, lacks DNA for checking. The germline V gene encodes CDR1 SGHTA and CDR2 FQGNSA. The length of the CDR3 is 15 residues. The CDR3 sequence: CASSLGPGTTDTQYF.

The V gene is TRBV2, the J gene TRBJ2-5; TCRdb picks TRBD1, but there is no DNA to check that call. CDR3 length: 16 residues. Germline V lookup: CDR1 SNHLY, CDR2 FYNNEI. The CDR3 sequence: CASSRLGGETAETQYF.

This chain links TRBV7-2 with TRBJ2-5; as DNA is missing, the TRBD2 call by TCRdb cannot be tested. Germline V gene data show CDR1 as SGHTA and CDR2 as FQGNSA. This CDR3 has 16 amino acids. The CDR3 is CASSLISGGAGETQYF.

The gene calls are TRBV6-5 and TRBJ1-2; there is no DNA to check the TCRdb D call of TRBD1. From germline, CDR1 is MNHEY and CDR2 SVGAGI. The CDR3 sequence is 15 residues long. This CDR3 is CASSYRLRGARGYTF.

The V gene is TRBV4-3, the J gene TRBJ1-3; TCRdb outputs TRBD1, but without DNA this stays unchecked. The CDR3 consists of 15 residues. Germline loops: CDR1 LGHNA, CDR2 YSLEER. The CDR3 spells CASSQEDRVGNTIYF.

This sequence joins TRBV6-5 and TRBJ2-3. The CDR3 has 17 amino acids. Germline V gene sequence: CDR1 MNHEY, CDR2 SVGAGI. The CDR3 here is CASSYSNTWGVPDTQYF.

This chain connects TRBV5-1 to TRBJ2-4; TCRdb picks TRBD1, but there is no DNA to check that call. CDR3 length: 15 amino acids. Per the germline V gene, CDR1 is SGHRS and CDR2 is YFSETQ. The CDR3 loop is CASSSGDRAKNIQYF.

The chain has TRBV30 and TRBJ1-2. This CDR3 is built from 11 residues. Germline V gives CDR1 GTSNPN, CDR2 SVGIG (reference sequence). This CDR3 is CAWSVYGGYTF.

This chain links TRBV28 with TRBJ2-2; the D call of TRBD1 rests on TCRdb alone, since no DNA is present to check it. The CDR3 spans 12 residues. Looked up from germline, CDR1 is MDHEN and CDR2 is SYDVKM. The CDR3 is CASSLGQAELFF.

The gene calls are TRBV4-2 and TRBJ2-7; TCRdb picks TRBD1, but there is no DNA to check that call. Germline V gene data show CDR1 as LGHNA and CDR2 as YNFKEQ. This CDR3 contains 15 residues. CDR3 sequence: CASSQGSGQVYEQYF.

The gene calls are TRBV6-6 and TRBJ2-3; TCRdb gives TRBD2 as the D gene, but with no DNA this cannot be confirmed. The CDR3 contains 17 residues. Germline V gene lookup returns CDR1 MNHNY and CDR2 SVGAGI (reference sequence). The CDR3 sequence is CASSYSNLAENTDTQYF.

The rearrangement uses TRBV5-4 and TRBJ2-7; TCRdb's D call of TRBD1 is untestable without DNA. The CDR3 spans 14 residues. The V gene's germline CDR1 is SGHNT and CDR2 YYREEE (reference sequence). The CDR3 protein is CASSLEAGGYEQYF.